This T cell receptor beta chain was recovered during a study of early T cells in non-severe SARS-CoV-2 infection. Unique molecular identifiers were added to individual cDNA molecules. TCRdb re-derived calls from the 5' RACE reads in MiXCR, one entry per CDR3 protein. The sample has about 69,000 distinct CDR3 sequences; roughly 9.5% are singletons. This clonotype was observed at least ten times. CDR3 length: 13 residues. The germline V and J ends were trimmed by 0 bases and 4 bases, with 4 bases remaining between them. The germline V gene encodes CDR1 LGHDT and CDR2 YNNKEL (reference sequence). The V call is TRBV3-1, the J call TRBJ1-5; no definite D call. The receptor was isolated from an adult who was a healthcare worker with PCR-confirmed SARS-CoV-2 infection or an uninfected control (not recorded which). The sequenced material came from whole blood. The CDR3 DNA reads as TGTGCCAGCAGCCAAGACCTAAATCAGCCCCAGCATTTT. Amino acids: CASSQDLNQPQHF.